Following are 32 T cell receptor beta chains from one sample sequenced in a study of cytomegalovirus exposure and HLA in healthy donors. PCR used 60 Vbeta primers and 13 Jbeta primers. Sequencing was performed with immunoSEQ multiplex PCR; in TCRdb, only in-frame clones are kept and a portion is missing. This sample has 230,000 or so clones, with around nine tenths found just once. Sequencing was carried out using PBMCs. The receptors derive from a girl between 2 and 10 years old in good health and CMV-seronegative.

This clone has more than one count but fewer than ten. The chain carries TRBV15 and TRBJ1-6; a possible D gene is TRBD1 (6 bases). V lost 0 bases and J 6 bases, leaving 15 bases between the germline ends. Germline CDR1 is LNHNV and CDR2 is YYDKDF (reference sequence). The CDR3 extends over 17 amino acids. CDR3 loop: CATSRDLPGHFNSPLHF. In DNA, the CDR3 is TGTGCCACCAGCAGAGACCTACCGGGACACTTTAATTCACCCCTCCACTTT.

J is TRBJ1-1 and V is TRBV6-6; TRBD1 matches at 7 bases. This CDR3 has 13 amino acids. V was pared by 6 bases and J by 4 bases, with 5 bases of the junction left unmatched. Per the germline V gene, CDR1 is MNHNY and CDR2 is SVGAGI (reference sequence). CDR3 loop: CASRSTGATEAFF. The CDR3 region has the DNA TGTGCCAGCAGGTCAACAGGGGCCACTGAAGCTTTCTTT.

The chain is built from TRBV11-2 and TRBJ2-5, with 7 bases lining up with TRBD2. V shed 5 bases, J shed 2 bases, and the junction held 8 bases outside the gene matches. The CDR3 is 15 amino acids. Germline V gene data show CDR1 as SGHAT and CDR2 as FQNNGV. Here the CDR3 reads CASSGEGRVQETQYF. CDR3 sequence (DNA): TGTGCCAGCAGCGGGGAGGGCCGGGTTCAAGAGACCCAGTACTTC.

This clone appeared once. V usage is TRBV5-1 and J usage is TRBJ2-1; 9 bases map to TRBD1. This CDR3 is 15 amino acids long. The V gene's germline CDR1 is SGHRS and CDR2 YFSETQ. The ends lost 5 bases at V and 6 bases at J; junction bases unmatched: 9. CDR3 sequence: CASREGQGDGNEQFF. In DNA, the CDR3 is TGCGCCAGCAGGGAGGGACAGGGCGACGGCAATGAGCAGTTCTTC.

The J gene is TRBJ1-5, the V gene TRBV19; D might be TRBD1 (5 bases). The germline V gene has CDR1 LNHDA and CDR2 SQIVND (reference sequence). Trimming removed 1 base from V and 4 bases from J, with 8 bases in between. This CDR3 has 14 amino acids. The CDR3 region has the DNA TGTGCCAGTAGTATAGGGGGGACTAATCAGCCCCAGCATTTT. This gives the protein CASSIGGTNQPQHF. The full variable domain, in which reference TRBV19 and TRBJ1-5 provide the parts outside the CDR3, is DGGITQSPKYLFRKEGQNVTLSCEQNLNHDAMYWYRQDPGQGLRLIYYSQIVNDFQKGDIAEGYSVSREKKESFPLTVTSAQKNPTAFYLCASSIGGTNQPQHFGDGTRLSIL.

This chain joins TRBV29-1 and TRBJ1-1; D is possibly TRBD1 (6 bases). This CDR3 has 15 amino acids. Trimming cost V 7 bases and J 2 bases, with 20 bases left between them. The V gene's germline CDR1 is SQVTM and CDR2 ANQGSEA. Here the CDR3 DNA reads TGCAGCGCGAATACCGGGACAACTTTTAACACTGAAGCTTTCTTT. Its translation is CSANTGTTFNTEAFF.

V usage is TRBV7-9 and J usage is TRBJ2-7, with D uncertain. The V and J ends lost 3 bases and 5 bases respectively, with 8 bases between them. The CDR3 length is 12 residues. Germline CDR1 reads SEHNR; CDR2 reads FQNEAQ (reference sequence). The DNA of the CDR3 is TGTGCCAGCAGCTTCGGTGCTGACGAGCAGTACTTC. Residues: CASSFGADEQYF.

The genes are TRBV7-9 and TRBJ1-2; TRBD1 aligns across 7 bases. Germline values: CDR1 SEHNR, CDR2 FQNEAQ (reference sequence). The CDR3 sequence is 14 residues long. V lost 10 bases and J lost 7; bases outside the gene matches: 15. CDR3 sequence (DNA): TGTGCCACCTTATCTATCCAGGGGGGAGGTGGCTACACCTTC. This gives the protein CATLSIQGGGGYTF.

The CDR3 sequence is CSVGRGAISGTSSYNEQFF. The CDR3, as DNA: TGCAGCGTTGGAAGAGGGGCAATATCCGGGACTAGTTCCTACAATGAGCAGTTCTTC. The V gene is TRBV29-1, the J gene TRBJ2-1; TRBD2 matches 8 bases. CDR3 size: 19 residues. Germline-derived CDR1 and CDR2 are SQVTM and ANQGSEA. Trimming at V came to 4 bases and at J to 1 base, leaving 18 bases not matched to a gene.

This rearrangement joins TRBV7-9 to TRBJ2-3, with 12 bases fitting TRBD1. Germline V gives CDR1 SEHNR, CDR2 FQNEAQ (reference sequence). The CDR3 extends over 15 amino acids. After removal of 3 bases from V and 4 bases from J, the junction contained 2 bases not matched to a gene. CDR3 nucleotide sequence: TGTGCCAGCAGCTTGGGACAGGGGGCAGCAGATACGCAGTATTTT. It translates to CASSLGQGAADTQYF.

CDR3 sequence: CASSLVSDNEQFF. The CDR3 coding sequence is TGTGCCAGCAGCTTAGTGTCCGACAATGAGCAGTTCTTC. The rearrangement links TRBV7-9 to TRBJ2-1; D remains unclear. The germline V gene encodes CDR1 SEHNR and CDR2 FQNEAQ (reference sequence). With 1 base removed from V and 5 bases from J, the gap between germline ends came to 6 bases. This CDR3 has 13 amino acids.

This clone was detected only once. Here the CDR3 DNA reads TGTGCCTGGAGTGTACTAGGGGCAGGGGCCCAGTCACCCCTCCACTTT. Amino acids: CAWSVLGAGAQSPLHF. This chain joins TRBV30 and TRBJ1-6, with D maybe TRBD1 (6 bases). The CDR3 is made up of 16 amino acids. Trimming took 0 bases from V and 10 from J, leaving 19 bases between them. CDR1 is GTSNPN and CDR2 is SVGIG in the germline V gene (reference sequence).

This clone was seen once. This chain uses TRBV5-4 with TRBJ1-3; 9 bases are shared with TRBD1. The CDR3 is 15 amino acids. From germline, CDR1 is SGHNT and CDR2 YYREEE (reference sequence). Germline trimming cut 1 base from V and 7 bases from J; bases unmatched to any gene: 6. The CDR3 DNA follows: TGTGCCAGCAGCTTGAGGGACAGGGAGAAGAACACCATATATTTT. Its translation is CASSLRDREKNTIYF.

The CDR3 here is CASSQEGDRRRTDTQYF. CDR3 bases: TGCGCCAGCAGCCAAGAGGGAGACAGGAGACGCACAGATACGCAGTATTTT. This chain joins TRBV4-1 and TRBJ2-3; tentatively, D is TRBD1 (6 bases). The germline V gene encodes CDR1 MGHRA and CDR2 YSYEKL. With 0 bases removed from V and 1 base from J, the gap between germline ends came to 14 bases. This CDR3 is 17 amino acids long.

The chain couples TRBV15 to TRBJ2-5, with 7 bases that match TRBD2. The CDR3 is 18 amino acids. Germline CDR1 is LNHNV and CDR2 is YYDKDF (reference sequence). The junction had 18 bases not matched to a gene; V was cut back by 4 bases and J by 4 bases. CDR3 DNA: TGTGCCACCAGCACCCTTCCGCTGCGGGGGAGTCAAAGAGAGACCCAGTACTTC. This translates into CATSTLPLRGSQRETQYF.

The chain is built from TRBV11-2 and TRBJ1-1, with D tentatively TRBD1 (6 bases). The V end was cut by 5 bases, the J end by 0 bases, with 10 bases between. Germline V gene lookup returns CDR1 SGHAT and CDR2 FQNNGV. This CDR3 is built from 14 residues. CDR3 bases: TGTGCCAGCAGCGCGGACAGTTTGAACACTGAAGCTTTCTTT. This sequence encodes CASSADSLNTEAFF. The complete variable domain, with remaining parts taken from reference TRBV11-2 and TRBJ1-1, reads EAGVAQSPRYKIIEKRQSVAFWCNPISGHATLYWYQQILGQGPKLLIQFQNNGVVDDSQLPKDRFSAERLKGVDSTLKIQPAKLEDSAVYLCASSADSLNTEAFFGQGTRLTVV.

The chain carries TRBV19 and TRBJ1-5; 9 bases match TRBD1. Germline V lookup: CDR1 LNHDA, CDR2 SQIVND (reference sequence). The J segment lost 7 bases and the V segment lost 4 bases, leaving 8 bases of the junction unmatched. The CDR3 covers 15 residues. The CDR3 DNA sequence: TGTGCCAGTAGTAACCCCGGGACAGGGAACCAGCCCCAGCATTTT. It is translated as CASSNPGTGNQPQHF.

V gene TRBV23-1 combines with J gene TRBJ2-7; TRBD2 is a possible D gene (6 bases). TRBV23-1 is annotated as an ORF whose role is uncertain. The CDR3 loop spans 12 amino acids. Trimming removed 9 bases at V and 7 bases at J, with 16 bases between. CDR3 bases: TGCGCCAGGACATGGAGGGACTCTGAGCAGTACTTC. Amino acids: CARTWRDSEQYF.

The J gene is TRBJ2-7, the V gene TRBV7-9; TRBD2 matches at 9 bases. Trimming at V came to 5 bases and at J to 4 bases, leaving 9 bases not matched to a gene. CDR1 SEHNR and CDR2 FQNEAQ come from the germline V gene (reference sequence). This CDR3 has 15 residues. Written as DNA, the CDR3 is TGTGCCAGCAGCCCTATAGCGGGAGAAGGTTACGAGCAGTACTTC. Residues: CASSPIAGEGYEQYF.

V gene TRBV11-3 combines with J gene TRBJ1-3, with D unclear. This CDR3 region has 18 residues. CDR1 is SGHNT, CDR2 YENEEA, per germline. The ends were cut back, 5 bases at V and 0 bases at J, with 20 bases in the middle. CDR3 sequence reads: CASSPPSIELHSGNTIYF. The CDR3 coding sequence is TGTGCCAGCAGCCCCCCCTCGATAGAGTTGCACTCTGGAAACACCATATATTTT.

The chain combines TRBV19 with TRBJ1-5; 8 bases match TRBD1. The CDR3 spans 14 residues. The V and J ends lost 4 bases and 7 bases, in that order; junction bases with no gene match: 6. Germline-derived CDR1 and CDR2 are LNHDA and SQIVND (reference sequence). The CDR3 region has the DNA TGTGCCAGTAGTAAGGACAGGGCCGGGCAGCCCCAGCATTTT. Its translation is CASSKDRAGQPQHF.

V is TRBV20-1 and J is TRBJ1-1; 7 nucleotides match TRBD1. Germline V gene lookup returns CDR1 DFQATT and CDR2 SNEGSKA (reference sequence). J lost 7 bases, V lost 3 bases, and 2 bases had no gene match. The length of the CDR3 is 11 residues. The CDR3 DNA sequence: TGCAGTGCTAGGGGACAGATTGAAGCTTTCTTT. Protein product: CSARGQIEAFF.

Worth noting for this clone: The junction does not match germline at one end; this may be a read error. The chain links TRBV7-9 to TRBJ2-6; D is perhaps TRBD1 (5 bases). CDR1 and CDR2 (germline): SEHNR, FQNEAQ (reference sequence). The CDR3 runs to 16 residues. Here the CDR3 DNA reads TGTTCCAGCAGCACTTCAGGGATCTCTGGGGCCAACGTCCTGACTTTC. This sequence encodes CSSSTSGISGANVLTF.

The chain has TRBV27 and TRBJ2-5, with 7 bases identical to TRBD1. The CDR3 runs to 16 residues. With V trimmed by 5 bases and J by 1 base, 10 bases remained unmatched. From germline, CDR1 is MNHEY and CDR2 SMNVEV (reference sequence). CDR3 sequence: CASSMVQGPVQETQYF. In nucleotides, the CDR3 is TGTGCCAGCAGTATGGTACAGGGGCCCGTCCAAGAGACCCAGTACTTC.

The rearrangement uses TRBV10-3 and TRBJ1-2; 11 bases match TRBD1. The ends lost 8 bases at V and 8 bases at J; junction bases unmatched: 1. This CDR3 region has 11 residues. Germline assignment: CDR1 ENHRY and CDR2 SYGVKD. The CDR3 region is CAIGTGGGYTF. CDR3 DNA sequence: TGTGCCATCGGGACAGGGGGAGGCTACACCTTC.

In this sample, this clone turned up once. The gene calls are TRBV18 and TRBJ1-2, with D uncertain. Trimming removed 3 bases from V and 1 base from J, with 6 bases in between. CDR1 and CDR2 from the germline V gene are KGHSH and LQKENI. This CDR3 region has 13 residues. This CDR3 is CASSPSGNYGYTF. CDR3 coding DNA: TGTGCCAGCTCACCTAGTGGTAACTATGGCTACACCTTC.

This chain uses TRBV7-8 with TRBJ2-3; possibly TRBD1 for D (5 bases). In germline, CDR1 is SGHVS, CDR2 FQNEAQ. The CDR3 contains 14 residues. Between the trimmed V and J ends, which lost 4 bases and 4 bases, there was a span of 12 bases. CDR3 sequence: CASSYPRDPDTQYF. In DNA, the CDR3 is TGTGCCAGCAGCTACCCCAGGGATCCAGATACGCAGTATTTT. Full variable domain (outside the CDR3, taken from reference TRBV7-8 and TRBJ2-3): GAGVSQSPRYKVAKRGQDVALRCDPISGHVSLFWYQQALGQGPEFLTYFQNEAQLDKSGLPSDRFFAERPEGSVSTLKIQRTQQEDSAVYLCASSYPRDPDTQYFGPGTRLTVL.

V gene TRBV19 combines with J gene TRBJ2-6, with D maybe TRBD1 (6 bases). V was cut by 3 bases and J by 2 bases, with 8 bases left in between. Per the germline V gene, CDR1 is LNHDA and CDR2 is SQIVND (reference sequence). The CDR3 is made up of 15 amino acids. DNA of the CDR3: TGTGCCAGTAGTATGCAGGGGACTGGGGCCAACGTCCTGACTTTC. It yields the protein CASSMQGTGANVLTF.

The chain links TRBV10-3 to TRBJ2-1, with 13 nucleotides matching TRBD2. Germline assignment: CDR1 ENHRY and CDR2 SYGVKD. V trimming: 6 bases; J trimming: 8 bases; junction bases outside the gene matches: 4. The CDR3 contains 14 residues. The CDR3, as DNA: TGTGCCATCAGCGGACTAGCGGGAGTGGATGAGCAGTTCTTC. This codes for CAISGLAGVDEQFF.

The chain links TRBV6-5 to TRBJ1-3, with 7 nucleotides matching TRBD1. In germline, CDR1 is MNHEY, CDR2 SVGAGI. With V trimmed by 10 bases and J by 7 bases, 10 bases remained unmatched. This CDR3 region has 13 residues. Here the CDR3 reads CATRQGLGNTIYF. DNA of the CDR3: TGTGCCACTAGACAGGGCCTAGGGAACACCATATATTTT.

CDR3 DNA: TGTGCCAGCAGTTCAACGGACAGGGGTTTCCAAGAGACCCAGTACTTC. Its translation: CASSSTDRGFQETQYF. The genes are TRBV25-1 and TRBJ2-5; TRBD1 aligns across 9 bases. V lost 5 bases, J lost 1 base, and 8 bases stayed unmatched. There are 16 residues in the CDR3. Germline V gene data show CDR1 as MGHDK and CDR2 as SYGVNS. Using reference TRBV25-1 and TRBJ2-5 for the parts outside the CDR3, the full variable domain is EADIYQTPRYLVIGTGKKITLECSQTMGHDKMYWYQQDPGMELHLIHYSYGVNSTEKGDLSSESTVSRIRTEHFPLTLESARPSHTSQYLCASSSTDRGFQETQYFGPGTRLLVL.

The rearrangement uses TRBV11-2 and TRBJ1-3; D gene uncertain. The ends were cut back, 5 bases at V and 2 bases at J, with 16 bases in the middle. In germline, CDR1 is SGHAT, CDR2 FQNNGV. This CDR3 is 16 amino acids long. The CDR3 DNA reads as TGTGCCAGCAGCCGGGTCGGGGTCGTCGCTGGAAACACCATATATTTT. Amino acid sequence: CASSRVGVVAGNTIYF. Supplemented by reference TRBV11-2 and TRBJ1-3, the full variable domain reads EAGVAQSPRYKIIEKRQSVAFWCNPISGHATLYWYQQILGQGPKLLIQFQNNGVVDDSQLPKDRFSAERLKGVDSTLKIQPAKLEDSAVYLCASSRVGVVAGNTIYFGEGSWLTVV.